These 3 T cell receptor beta chains share one sample of origin, sequenced in a study of CD8+ T cells in alopecia areata. RNA extraction was followed by reverse transcription into cDNA, which acted as the sequencing template. Generated by immunoSEQ multiplex PCR, the TCRdb table keeps only in-frame clones and is missing some. The table records 150,000 to 200,000 clones, 45% to 75% of them present only once. As to treatment: oral pan-JAK inhibitor, 5-10 mg twice daily. This specimen was CD4+ T cells sorted from blood, taken at week 4, from a patient treated with tofacitinib. The receptor set was obtained from a human donor with alopecia areata.

The chain couples TRBV2 to TRBJ2-5, with D possibly matching TRBD1 (6 bases). Germline V gives CDR1 SNHLY, CDR2 FYNNEI. V was trimmed by 2 bases and J by 5 bases, leaving 6 bases between them. This CDR3 contains 12 residues. The CDR3 nucleotides are TGTGCCAGCAGTGAACAGGGGGAGACCCAGTACTTC. It specifies CASSEQGETQYF.

This clone was counted between two and nine times. The V call is TRBV7-2, the J call TRBJ2-2; tentative D call: TRBD1 (5 bases). The CDR3 totals 12 residues. V lost 6 bases and J 7 bases, leaving 9 bases between the germline ends. From germline, CDR1 is SGHTA and CDR2 FQGNSA. The CDR3 loop reads CASSQGIGELFF. In DNA, the CDR3 is TGTGCCAGCAGTCAGGGTATCGGGGAGCTGTTTTTT.

J is TRBJ2-7 and V is TRBV30; D remains unclear. This CDR3 is built from 13 residues. The V end was cut by 5 bases, the J end by 2 bases, with 13 bases between. The germline V gene encodes CDR1 GTSNPN and CDR2 SVGIG (reference sequence). This CDR3 reads CAWGQAGPYEQYF. The CDR3 bases are TGTGCCTGGGGGCAGGCCGGACCCTACGAGCAGTACTTC.